The clone carrying this T cell receptor beta chain has just a few counts. Profiling relied on immunoSEQ multiplex PCR, and the TCRdb table lists in-frame clones only, not all of them. The sample consists of some 17,000 clones, 80% of them appearing once. The source of the sample is a study of OX40 agonist ivuxolimab in advanced cancers. Sample: CD4+ or CD8+ T cells sorted from blood, taken in a trial of the OX40 agonist ivuxolimab. The clonotype comes from an adult with an advanced solid tumor such as melanoma, head and neck, liver or kidney cancer.

The CDR3 loop reads CASSYSGGGGHYGYTF. As DNA, the CDR3 is TGTGCCAGCAGTTACTCCGGGGGGGGCGGACACTATGGCTACACCTTC. This chain connects TRBV6-5 to TRBJ1-2; maybe TRBD1 (6 bases). The CDR3 totals 16 residues. Trimming stripped 0 bases from V and 3 bases from J, with 14 bases between. Germline V lookup: CDR1 MNHEY, CDR2 SVGAGI.